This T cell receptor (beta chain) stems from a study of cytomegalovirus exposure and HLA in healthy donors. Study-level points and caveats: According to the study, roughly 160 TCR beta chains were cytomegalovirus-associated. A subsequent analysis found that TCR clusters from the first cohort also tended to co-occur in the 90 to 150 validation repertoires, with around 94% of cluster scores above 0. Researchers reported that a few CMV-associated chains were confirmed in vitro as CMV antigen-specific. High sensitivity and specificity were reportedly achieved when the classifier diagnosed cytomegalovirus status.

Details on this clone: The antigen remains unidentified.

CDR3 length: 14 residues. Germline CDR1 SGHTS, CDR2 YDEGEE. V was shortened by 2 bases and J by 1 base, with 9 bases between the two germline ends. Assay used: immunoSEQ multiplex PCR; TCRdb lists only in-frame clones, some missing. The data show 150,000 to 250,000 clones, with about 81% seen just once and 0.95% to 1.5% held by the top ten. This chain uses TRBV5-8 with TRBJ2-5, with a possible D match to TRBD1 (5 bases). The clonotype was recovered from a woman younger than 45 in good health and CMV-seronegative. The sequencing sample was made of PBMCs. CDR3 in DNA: TGTGCCAGCAGCTTTTTGACAGCCCAAGAGACCCAGTACTTC. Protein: CASSFLTAQETQYF.